A selection of T cell receptor beta chains follows, all from one sample in a study of blood T cell repertoires in COVID-19. Only in-frame clones appear in the TCRdb table, and some are missing; sequencing was by immunoSEQ multiplex PCR. The sample lists fewer than 100,000 clones; 80% were seen once. Input material: peripheral blood. These receptors were taken from a woman between 70 and 85 years old with acute or convalescent COVID-19. Both conserved end residues are part of each CDR3. D genes are given only for firm matches. Rows give clone size only sometimes, using once, few, many, or a class for an expanded clone.

CDR3 protein: CSATQNNGYTF
CDR3 DNA: TGCAGTGCTACGCAGAATAATGGCTACACCTTC
clone size: NA
V gene: TRBV20-1
J gene: TRBJ1-2
D gene: NA

CDR3 protein: CASSLQGWDEKLFF
CDR3 DNA: TGTGCCAGCAGCTTGCAGGGATGGGATGAAAAACTGTTTTTT
clone size: NA
V gene: TRBV5-5
J gene: TRBJ1-4
D gene: NA

CDR3 protein: CASRSDRGLFGSGNTIYF
CDR3 DNA: TGTGCCAGCAGAAGCGACAGGGGGCTTTTTGGATCTGGAAACACCATATATTTT
clone size: NA
V gene: TRBV2
J gene: TRBJ1-3
D gene: TRBD1

CDR3 protein: CASSLGDREVDEQYF
CDR3 DNA: TGTGCCAGCAGCTTGGGGGACAGGGAGGTGGACGAGCAGTACTTC
clone size: NA
V gene: TRBV7-9
J gene: TRBJ2-7
D gene: TRBD1

CDR3 protein: CASSPVAGTNYGYTF
CDR3 DNA: TGTGCCAGCTCACCAGTCGCAGGGACTAACTATGGCTACACCTTC
clone size: NA
V gene: TRBV18
J gene: TRBJ1-2
D gene: NA

CDR3 protein: CASSGSYEQYF
CDR3 DNA: TGTGCCAGCTCAGGCAGTTACGAGCAGTACTTC
clone size: NA
V gene: TRBV28
J gene: TRBJ2-7
D gene: NA

CDR3 protein: CAWSGPGQGNEKLFF
CDR3 DNA: TGTGCCTGGAGTGGACCGGGACAGGGTAATGAAAAACTGTTTTTT
clone size: once
V gene: TRBV30
J gene: TRBJ1-4
D gene: TRBD1

CDR3 protein: CASSVAPAGGLYEQYF
CDR3 DNA: TGTGCCAGCAGCGTAGCCCCCGCGGGAGGCCTCTACGAGCAGTACTTC
clone size: NA
V gene: TRBV9
J gene: TRBJ2-7
D gene: TRBD2

CDR3 protein: CASSPTGGVSGNTIYF
CDR3 DNA: TGTGCCAGCAGCCCGACGGGGGGGGTTTCTGGAAACACCATATATTTT
clone size: NA
V gene: TRBV7-9
J gene: TRBJ1-3
D gene: NA

CDR3 protein: CASSYRRGNEQFF
CDR3 DNA: TGTGCCAGCAGTTACCGCCGCGGCAATGAGCAGTTCTTC
clone size: NA
V gene: TRBV28
J gene: TRBJ2-1
D gene: NA

CDR3 protein: CASRGLAGTGELFF
CDR3 DNA: TGTGCCAGCAGGGGACTAGCGGGCACCGGGGAGCTGTTTTTT
clone size: NA
V gene: TRBV27
J gene: TRBJ2-2
D gene: TRBD2

CDR3 protein: CATSDFSNEQFF
CDR3 DNA: TGTGCCACCAGTGACTTCAGCAATGAGCAGTTCTTC
clone size: once
V gene: TRBV24-1
J gene: TRBJ2-1
D gene: NA

CDR3 protein: CASSLRQGAEAFF
CDR3 DNA: TGTGCCAGCAGCTTGCGACAGGGGGCGGAAGCTTTCTTT
clone size: NA
V gene: TRBV7-2
J gene: TRBJ1-1
D gene: TRBD1

CDR3 protein: CASFSGSGYGYTF
CDR3 DNA: TGTGCCAGCTTCTCGGGGTCTGGCTATGGCTACACCTTC
clone size: NA
V gene: TRBV28
J gene: TRBJ1-2
D gene: NA

CDR3 protein: CASSQGRLTQETQYF
CDR3 DNA: TGTGCCAGCAGCCAAGGCCGACTTACGCAAGAGACCCAGTACTTC
clone size: NA
V gene: TRBV3-1/TRBV3-2
J gene: TRBJ2-5
D gene: NA

CDR3 protein: CASSNRGVTKNIQYF
CDR3 DNA: TGTGCCAGCAGCAACAGGGGGGTAACCAAAAACATTCAGTACTTC
clone size: NA
V gene: TRBV4-2
J gene: TRBJ2-4
D gene: TRBD1

CDR3 protein: CSVDRRGTGELFF
CDR3 DNA: TGCAGCGTTGACAGGAGGGGTACCGGGGAGCTGTTTTTT
clone size: NA
V gene: TRBV29-1
J gene: TRBJ2-2
D gene: NA

CDR3 protein: CASSQDPAGGNGYTF
CDR3 DNA: TGTGCCAGCAGCCAAGATCCGGCAGGGGGCAATGGCTACACCTTC
clone size: NA
V gene: TRBV4-2
J gene: TRBJ1-2
D gene: TRBD1

CDR3 protein: CASSQDSAGWNYGYTF
CDR3 DNA: TGCGCCAGCAGCCAAGATTCTGCAGGGTGGAACTATGGCTACACCTTC
clone size: NA
V gene: TRBV4-1
J gene: TRBJ1-2
D gene: NA

CDR3 protein: CASSQDRVEAFF
CDR3 DNA: TGTGCCAGCAGCCAAGACAGGGTTGAAGCTTTCTTT
clone size: medium-sized
V gene: TRBV14
J gene: TRBJ1-1
D gene: NA

CDR3 protein: CASSLGGLASGELFF
CDR3 DNA: TGTGCCAGCAGCTTGGGGGGACTGGCGTCCGGGGAGCTGTTTTTT
clone size: few
V gene: TRBV5-4
J gene: TRBJ2-2
D gene: NA

CDR3 protein: CASSYTGTGDNQPQHF
CDR3 DNA: TGTGCCAGCAGTTATACCGGGACAGGGGATAATCAGCCCCAGCATTTT
clone size: NA
V gene: TRBV28
J gene: TRBJ1-5
D gene: TRBD1

CDR3 protein: CASSLGGGPNEKLFF
CDR3 DNA: TGTGCCAGCAGCCTCGGAGGGGGCCCAAATGAAAAACTGTTTTTT
clone size: NA
V gene: TRBV3-1/TRBV3-2
J gene: TRBJ1-4
D gene: TRBD1

CDR3 protein: CASSLDFQGAQGTEAFF
CDR3 DNA: TGTGCCAGCAGCTTAGATTTTCAGGGGGCGCAGGGGACTGAAGCTTTCTTT
clone size: few
V gene: TRBV11-2
J gene: TRBJ1-1
D gene: TRBD1

CDR3 protein: CASSIVGAANQPQHF
CDR3 DNA: TGTGCCAGTAGTATCGTAGGGGCGGCCAATCAGCCCCAGCATTTT
clone size: NA
V gene: TRBV19
J gene: TRBJ1-5
D gene: NA

CDR3 protein: CSAAPVTGLQETQYF
CDR3 DNA: TGCAGCGCCGCCCCGGTGACAGGGCTACAAGAGACCCAGTACTTC
clone size: NA
V gene: TRBV29-1
J gene: TRBJ2-5
D gene: TRBD1

CDR3 protein: CASGQTGQGRDIQYF
CDR3 DNA: TGTGCCAGCGGCCAGACCGGACAGGGGAGGGACATTCAGTACTTC
clone size: NA
V gene: TRBV7-2
J gene: TRBJ2-4
D gene: TRBD1

CDR3 protein: CASSPTRTKGRYGYTF
CDR3 DNA: TGTGCCAGTAGTCCTACGCGAACCAAGGGGAGGTATGGCTACACCTTC
clone size: NA
V gene: TRBV19
J gene: TRBJ1-2
D gene: NA

CDR3 protein: CASSISVAHNEQFF
CDR3 DNA: TGTGCCAGTAGTATATCCGTGGCCCACAATGAGCAGTTCTTC
clone size: NA
V gene: TRBV19
J gene: TRBJ2-1
D gene: NA

CDR3 protein: CATHLGTGSYNEQFF
CDR3 DNA: TGTGCCACGCATCTCGGGACAGGGTCCTACAATGAGCAGTTCTTC
clone size: NA
V gene: TRBV10-3
J gene: TRBJ2-1
D gene: TRBD1

CDR3 protein: CASSLWTGTAVGANVLTF
CDR3 DNA: TGCGCCAGCAGCCTATGGACAGGGACCGCTGTGGGGGCCAACGTCCTGACTTTC
clone size: NA
V gene: TRBV5-1
J gene: TRBJ2-6
D gene: TRBD1

CDR3 protein: CASSTWTGSISNQPQHF
CDR3 DNA: TGTGCCAGTAGTACTTGGACAGGGTCTATTAGCAATCAGCCCCAGCATTTT
clone size: once
V gene: TRBV19
J gene: TRBJ1-5
D gene: TRBD1

CDR3 protein: CAWSGGRGSAYEQYF
CDR3 DNA: TGTGCCTGGTCCGGAGGTCGGGGGAGCGCCTACGAGCAGTACTTC
clone size: NA
V gene: TRBV30
J gene: TRBJ2-7
D gene: NA

CDR3 protein: CASSQGQDRSGYGYTF
CDR3 DNA: TGTGCCAGCAGCCAGGGACAGGATCGCTCTGGGTATGGCTACACCTTC
clone size: NA
V gene: TRBV7-9
J gene: TRBJ1-2
D gene: TRBD1

CDR3 protein: CASRGGGQGYNPRQPQHF
CDR3 DNA: TGTGCCAGCAGGGGTGGAGGACAGGGTTATAACCCTCGGCAGCCCCAGCATTTT
clone size: NA
V gene: TRBV2
J gene: TRBJ1-5
D gene: TRBD1

CDR3 protein: CASSPEGTGVEQYF
CDR3 DNA: TGTGCCAGCAGCCCCGAGGGGACAGGGGTCGAGCAGTACTTC
clone size: NA
V gene: TRBV7-2
J gene: TRBJ2-7
D gene: TRBD1

CDR3 protein: CSVWSEKLFF
CDR3 DNA: TGCAGTGTTTGGAGTGAAAAACTGTTTTTT
clone size: NA
V gene: TRBV29-1
J gene: TRBJ1-4
D gene: NA